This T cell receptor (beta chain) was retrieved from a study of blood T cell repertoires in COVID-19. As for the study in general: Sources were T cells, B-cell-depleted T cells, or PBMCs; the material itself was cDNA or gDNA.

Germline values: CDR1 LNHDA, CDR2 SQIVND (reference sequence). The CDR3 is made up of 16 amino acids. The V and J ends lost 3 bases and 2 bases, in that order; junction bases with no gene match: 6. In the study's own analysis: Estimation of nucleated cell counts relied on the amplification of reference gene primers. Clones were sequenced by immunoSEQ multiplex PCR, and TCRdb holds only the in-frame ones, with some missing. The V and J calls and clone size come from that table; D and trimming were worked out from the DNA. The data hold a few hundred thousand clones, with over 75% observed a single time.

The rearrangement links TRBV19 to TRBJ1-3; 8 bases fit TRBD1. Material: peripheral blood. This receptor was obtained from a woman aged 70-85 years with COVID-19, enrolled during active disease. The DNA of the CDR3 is TGTGCCAGTAGTATGAGGCAGGGGGCTGCTGGAAACACCATATATTTT. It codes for CASSMRQGAAGNTIYF.